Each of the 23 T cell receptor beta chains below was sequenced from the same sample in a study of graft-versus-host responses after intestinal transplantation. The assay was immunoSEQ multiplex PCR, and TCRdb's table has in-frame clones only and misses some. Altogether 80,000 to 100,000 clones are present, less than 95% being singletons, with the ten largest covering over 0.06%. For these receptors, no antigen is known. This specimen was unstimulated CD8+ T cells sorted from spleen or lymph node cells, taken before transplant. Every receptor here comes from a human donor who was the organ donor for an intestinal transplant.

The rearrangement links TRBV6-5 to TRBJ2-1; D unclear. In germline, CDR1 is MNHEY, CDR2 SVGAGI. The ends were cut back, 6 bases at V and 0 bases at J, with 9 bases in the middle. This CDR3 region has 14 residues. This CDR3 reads CASRSRSSYNEQFF. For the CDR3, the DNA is TGTGCCAGCAGATCTAGAAGCTCCTACAATGAGCAGTTCTTC.

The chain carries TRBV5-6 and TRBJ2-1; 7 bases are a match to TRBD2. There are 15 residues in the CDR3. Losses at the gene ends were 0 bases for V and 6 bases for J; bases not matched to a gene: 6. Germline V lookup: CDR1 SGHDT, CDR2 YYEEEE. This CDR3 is CASSLGGSFGNEQFF. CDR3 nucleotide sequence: TGTGCCAGCAGCTTGGGCGGGAGTTTCGGCAATGAGCAGTTCTTC.

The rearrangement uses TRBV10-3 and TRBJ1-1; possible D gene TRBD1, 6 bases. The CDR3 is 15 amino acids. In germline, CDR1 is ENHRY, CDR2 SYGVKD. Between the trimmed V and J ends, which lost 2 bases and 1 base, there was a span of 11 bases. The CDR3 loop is CAISEMQGRNTEAFF. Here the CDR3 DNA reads TGTGCCATCAGTGAGATGCAGGGGCGGAACACTGAAGCTTTCTTT.

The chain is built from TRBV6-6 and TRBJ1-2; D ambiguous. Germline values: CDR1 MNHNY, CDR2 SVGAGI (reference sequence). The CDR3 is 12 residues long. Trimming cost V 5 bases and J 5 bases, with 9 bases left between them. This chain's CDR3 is CASSRTIYGYTF. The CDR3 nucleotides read TGTGCCAGCAGTCGAACAATATATGGCTACACCTTC.

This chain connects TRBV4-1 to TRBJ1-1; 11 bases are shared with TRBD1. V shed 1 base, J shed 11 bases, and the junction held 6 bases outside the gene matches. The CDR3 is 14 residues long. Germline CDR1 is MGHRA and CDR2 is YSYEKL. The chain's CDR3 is CASSQAGQGDRAFF. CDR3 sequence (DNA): TGCGCCAGCAGCCAAGCGGGACAGGGGGATCGCGCTTTCTTT.

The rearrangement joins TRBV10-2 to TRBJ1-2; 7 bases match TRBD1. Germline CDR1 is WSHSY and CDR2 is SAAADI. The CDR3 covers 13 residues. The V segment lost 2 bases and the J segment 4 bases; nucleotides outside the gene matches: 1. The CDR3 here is CASSEPGGYGYTF. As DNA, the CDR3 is TGCGCCAGCAGTGAGCCAGGGGGCTATGGCTACACCTTC.

The CDR3 region is CASSLGTGKETQYF. Written as DNA, the CDR3 is TGTGCCAGCAGCTTAGGAACAGGGAAAGAGACCCAGTACTTC. The chain couples TRBV13 to TRBJ2-5; a weak D match, TRBD1 (6 bases). The CDR3 has 14 residues. V dropped 0 bases and J dropped 3 bases, with 8 bases sitting between them. Germline V gene lookup returns CDR1 PRHDT and CDR2 FYEKMQ (reference sequence).

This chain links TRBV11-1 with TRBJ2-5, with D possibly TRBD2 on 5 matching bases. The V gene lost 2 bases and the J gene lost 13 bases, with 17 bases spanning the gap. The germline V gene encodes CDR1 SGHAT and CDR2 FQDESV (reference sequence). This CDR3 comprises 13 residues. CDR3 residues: CASSLSPQEAPYF. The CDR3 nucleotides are TGTGCCAGCAGCTTATCTCCTCAGGAGGCACCGTACTTC.

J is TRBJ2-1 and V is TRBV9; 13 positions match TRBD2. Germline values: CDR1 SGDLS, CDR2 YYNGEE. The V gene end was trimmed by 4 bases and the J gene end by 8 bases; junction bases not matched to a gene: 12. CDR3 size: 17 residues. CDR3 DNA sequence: TGTGCCAGCAGCCCTCGGACTAGCGGGAGAACGTCCCATGAGCAGTTCTTC. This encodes CASSPRTSGRTSHEQFF. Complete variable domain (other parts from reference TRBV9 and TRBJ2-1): DSGVTQTPKHLITATGQRVTLRCSPRSGDLSVYWYQQSLDQGLQFLIQYYNGEERAKGNILERFSAQQFPDLHSELNLSSLELGDSALYFCASSPRTSGRTSHEQFFGPGTRLTVL.

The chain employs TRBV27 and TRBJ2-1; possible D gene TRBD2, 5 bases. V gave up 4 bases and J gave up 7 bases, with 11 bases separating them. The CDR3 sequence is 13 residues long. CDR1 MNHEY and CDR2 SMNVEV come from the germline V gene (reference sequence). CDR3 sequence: CASSYGMANEQFF. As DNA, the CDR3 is TGTGCCAGCAGTTACGGGATGGCAAATGAGCAGTTCTTC.

This chain's CDR3 is CASSLDGGDTDTQYF. CDR3 sequence (DNA): TGTGCCAGCAGCTTGGACGGGGGGGACACAGATACGCAGTATTTT. The chain links TRBV7-9 to TRBJ2-3, with TRBD2 matching 8 bases. Germline lookup yields CDR1 SEHNR and CDR2 FQNEAQ (reference sequence). V lost 3 bases to trimming and J lost 2 bases; unmatched junction nucleotides: 4. The CDR3 loop spans 15 amino acids.

The CDR3 DNA sequence: TGTGCCTGGAGTGTAGCCGGGGAAAAACTGTTTTTT. Protein product: CAWSVAGEKLFF. The gene calls are TRBV30 and TRBJ1-4; D not certain. The CDR3 has 12 amino acids. CDR1 is GTSNPN and CDR2 is SVGIG in the germline V gene (reference sequence). Between the trimmed V and J ends, which lost 0 bases and 8 bases, there was a span of 7 bases.

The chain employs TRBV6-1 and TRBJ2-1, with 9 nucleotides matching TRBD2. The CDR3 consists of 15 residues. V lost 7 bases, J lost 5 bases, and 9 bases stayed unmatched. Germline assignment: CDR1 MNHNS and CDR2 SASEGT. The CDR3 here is CASTSSGSGDNEQFF. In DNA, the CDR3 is TGTGCCAGCACCAGTAGCGGGAGCGGGGACAATGAGCAGTTCTTC.

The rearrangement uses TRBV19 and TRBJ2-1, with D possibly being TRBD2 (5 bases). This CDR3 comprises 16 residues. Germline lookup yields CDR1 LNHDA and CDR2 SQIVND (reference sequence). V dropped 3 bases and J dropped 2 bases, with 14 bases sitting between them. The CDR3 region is CASSIFPGTTYNEQFF. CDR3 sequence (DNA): TGTGCCAGTAGTATCTTTCCGGGAACTACCTACAATGAGCAGTTCTTC.

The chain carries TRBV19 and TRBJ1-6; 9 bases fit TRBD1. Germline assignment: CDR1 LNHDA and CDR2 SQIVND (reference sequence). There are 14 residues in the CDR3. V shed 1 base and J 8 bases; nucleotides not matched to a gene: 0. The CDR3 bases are TGTGCCAGTAGTATAGGGGACAGGGATTCACCCCTCCACTTT. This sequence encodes CASSIGDRDSPLHF.

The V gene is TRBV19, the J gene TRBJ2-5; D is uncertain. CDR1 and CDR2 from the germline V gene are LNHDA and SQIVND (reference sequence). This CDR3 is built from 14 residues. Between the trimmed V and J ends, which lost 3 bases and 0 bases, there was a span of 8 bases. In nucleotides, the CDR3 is TGTGCCAGTAGTATCTATAGAGACCAAGAGACCCAGTACTTC. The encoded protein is CASSIYRDQETQYF. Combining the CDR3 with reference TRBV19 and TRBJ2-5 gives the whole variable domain DGGITQSPKYLFRKEGQNVTLSCEQNLNHDAMYWYRQDPGQGLRLIYYSQIVNDFQKGDIAEGYSVSREKKESFPLTVTSAQKNPTAFYLCASSIYRDQETQYFGPGTRLLVL.

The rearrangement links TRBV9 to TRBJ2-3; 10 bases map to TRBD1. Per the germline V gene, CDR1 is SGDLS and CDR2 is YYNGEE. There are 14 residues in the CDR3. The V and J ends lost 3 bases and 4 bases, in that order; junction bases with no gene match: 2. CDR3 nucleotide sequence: TGTGCCAGCAGCGGAGACAGGGGGCCAGATACGCAGTATTTT. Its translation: CASSGDRGPDTQYF.

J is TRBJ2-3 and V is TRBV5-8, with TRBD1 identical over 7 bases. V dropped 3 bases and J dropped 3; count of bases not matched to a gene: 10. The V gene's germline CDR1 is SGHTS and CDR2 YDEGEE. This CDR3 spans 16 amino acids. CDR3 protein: CASSWLYRGSTDTQYF. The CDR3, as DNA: TGTGCCAGCAGCTGGTTGTACAGGGGAAGTACAGATACGCAGTATTTT.

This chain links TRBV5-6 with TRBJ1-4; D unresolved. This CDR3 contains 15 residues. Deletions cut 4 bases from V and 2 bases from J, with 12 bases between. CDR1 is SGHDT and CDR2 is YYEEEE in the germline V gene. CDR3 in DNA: TGTGCCAGCAGCACACCGACACAGACTAATGAAAAACTGTTTTTT. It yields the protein CASSTPTQTNEKLFF.

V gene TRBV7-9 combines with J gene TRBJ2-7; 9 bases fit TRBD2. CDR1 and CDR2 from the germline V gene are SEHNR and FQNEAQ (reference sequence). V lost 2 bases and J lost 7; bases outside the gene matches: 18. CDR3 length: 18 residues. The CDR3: CASSLSGGLAGPLGEQYF. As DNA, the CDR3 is TGTGCCAGCAGCTTAAGTGGTGGGCTAGCGGGGCCGCTTGGGGAGCAGTACTTC.

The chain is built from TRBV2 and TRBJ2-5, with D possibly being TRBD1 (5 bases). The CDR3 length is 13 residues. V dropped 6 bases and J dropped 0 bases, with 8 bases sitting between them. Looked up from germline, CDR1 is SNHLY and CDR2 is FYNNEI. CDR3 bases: TGTGCCAGCAGCTCAGGGTACCAAGAGACCCAGTACTTC. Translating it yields CASSSGYQETQYF.

CDR3 nucleotide sequence: TGTGCCAGCAGCGCCGGGGGTGGATACGAGCAGTACTTC. It is translated as CASSAGGGYEQYF. This chain uses TRBV7-3 with TRBJ2-7, with D maybe TRBD2 (6 bases). CDR1 SGHTA and CDR2 FQGTGA come from the germline V gene. The CDR3 has 13 amino acids. The germline V and J ends were trimmed by 5 bases and 4 bases, with 12 bases remaining between them.

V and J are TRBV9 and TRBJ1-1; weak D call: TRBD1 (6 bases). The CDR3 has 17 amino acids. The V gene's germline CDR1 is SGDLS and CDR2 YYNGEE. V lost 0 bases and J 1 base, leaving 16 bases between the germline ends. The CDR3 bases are TGTGCCAGCAGCGTAGCCCCTTTAACAGGGCGGAACACTGAAGCTTTCTTT. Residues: CASSVAPLTGRNTEAFF. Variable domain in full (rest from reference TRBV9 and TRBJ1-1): DSGVTQTPKHLITATGQRVTLRCSPRSGDLSVYWYQQSLDQGLQFLIQYYNGEERAKGNILERFSAQQFPDLHSELNLSSLELGDSALYFCASSVAPLTGRNTEAFFGQGTRLTVV.